The rows below give T cell receptor beta chains drawn from one sample of a study of spatial heterogeneity in lung cancer. TCRdb reprocessed the 5' RACE reads via MiXCR and lists one record per CDR3 protein. This sample has about 80,000 distinct CDR3 sequences; approximately 18% occur once, and the top ten carry about 6.8%. The input for sequencing was PBMCs, taken at surgery. These receptors were collected from a male donor with early-stage non-small cell lung cancer. The CDR3 runs from the conserved cysteine through the conserved F or W. D genes are given only for firm matches. The size field is filled for only some rows; it gives once, few, many or a size class.

cdr3_length clone_size j_call v_call d_call cdr3_nt cdr3_aa
16 few TRBJ2-5 TRBV12-5 TRBD1 TGTGCTAGTGGTTTGGTTGGTGACAGGGTCCAAGAGACCCAGTACTTC CASGLVGDRVQETQYF
13 . TRBJ1-1 TRBV6-6 TRBD1 TGTGCCAGCAGGCAGGGGGGAAACACTGAAGCTTTCTTT CASRQGGNTEAFF
15 few TRBJ2-3 TRBV27 TRBD2 TGTGCCAGCAGTTTGACTAGCGGGAGCCCAGATACGCAGTATTTT CASSLTSGSPDTQYF
15 few TRBJ2-5 TRBV28 . TGTGCCAGCAGTCCGGAGGGACCCGCGGCAGAGACCCAGTACTTC CASSPEGPAAETQYF
15 few TRBJ2-1 TRBV6-1 . TGTGCCAGCAGCGAGGTCACGAGCTCCTACAATGAGCAGTTCTTC CASSEVTSSYNEQFF
14 once TRBJ2-2 TRBV5-1 . TGCGCCAGCAGCCCTTCCAGGGGCGACGGGGAGCTGTTTTTT CASSPSRGDGELFF
16 . TRBJ2-6 TRBV10-3 TRBD1 TGTGCCATCAGCCCCGGGACAGGGACTGGGGCCAACGTCCTGACTTTC CAISPGTGTGANVLTF
16 . TRBJ2-3 TRBV2 TRBD2 TGTGCCAGCACTCGGGGACTAGCGGGACGGGGCGATACGCAGTATTTT CASTRGLAGRGDTQYF
13 many TRBJ2-3 TRBV20-1 . TGCAGTGCTCCCTGGTCCTTTACAGATACGCAGTATTTT CSAPWSFTDTQYF
11 . TRBJ2-1 TRBV6-5 . TGTGCCAGCCAAGGGGACAGCGGGGTGGTCTTC CASQGDSGVVF
14 few TRBJ1-1 TRBV20-1 . TGCAGTGCTTATACTCTGGGACATCGGGATGAAGCTTTCTTT CSAYTLGHRDEAFF
13 few TRBJ1-6 TRBV6-1 . TGTGCCAGCGGAGTGCGGCCGGATGACTCCCTCCACTTT CASGVRPDDSLHF